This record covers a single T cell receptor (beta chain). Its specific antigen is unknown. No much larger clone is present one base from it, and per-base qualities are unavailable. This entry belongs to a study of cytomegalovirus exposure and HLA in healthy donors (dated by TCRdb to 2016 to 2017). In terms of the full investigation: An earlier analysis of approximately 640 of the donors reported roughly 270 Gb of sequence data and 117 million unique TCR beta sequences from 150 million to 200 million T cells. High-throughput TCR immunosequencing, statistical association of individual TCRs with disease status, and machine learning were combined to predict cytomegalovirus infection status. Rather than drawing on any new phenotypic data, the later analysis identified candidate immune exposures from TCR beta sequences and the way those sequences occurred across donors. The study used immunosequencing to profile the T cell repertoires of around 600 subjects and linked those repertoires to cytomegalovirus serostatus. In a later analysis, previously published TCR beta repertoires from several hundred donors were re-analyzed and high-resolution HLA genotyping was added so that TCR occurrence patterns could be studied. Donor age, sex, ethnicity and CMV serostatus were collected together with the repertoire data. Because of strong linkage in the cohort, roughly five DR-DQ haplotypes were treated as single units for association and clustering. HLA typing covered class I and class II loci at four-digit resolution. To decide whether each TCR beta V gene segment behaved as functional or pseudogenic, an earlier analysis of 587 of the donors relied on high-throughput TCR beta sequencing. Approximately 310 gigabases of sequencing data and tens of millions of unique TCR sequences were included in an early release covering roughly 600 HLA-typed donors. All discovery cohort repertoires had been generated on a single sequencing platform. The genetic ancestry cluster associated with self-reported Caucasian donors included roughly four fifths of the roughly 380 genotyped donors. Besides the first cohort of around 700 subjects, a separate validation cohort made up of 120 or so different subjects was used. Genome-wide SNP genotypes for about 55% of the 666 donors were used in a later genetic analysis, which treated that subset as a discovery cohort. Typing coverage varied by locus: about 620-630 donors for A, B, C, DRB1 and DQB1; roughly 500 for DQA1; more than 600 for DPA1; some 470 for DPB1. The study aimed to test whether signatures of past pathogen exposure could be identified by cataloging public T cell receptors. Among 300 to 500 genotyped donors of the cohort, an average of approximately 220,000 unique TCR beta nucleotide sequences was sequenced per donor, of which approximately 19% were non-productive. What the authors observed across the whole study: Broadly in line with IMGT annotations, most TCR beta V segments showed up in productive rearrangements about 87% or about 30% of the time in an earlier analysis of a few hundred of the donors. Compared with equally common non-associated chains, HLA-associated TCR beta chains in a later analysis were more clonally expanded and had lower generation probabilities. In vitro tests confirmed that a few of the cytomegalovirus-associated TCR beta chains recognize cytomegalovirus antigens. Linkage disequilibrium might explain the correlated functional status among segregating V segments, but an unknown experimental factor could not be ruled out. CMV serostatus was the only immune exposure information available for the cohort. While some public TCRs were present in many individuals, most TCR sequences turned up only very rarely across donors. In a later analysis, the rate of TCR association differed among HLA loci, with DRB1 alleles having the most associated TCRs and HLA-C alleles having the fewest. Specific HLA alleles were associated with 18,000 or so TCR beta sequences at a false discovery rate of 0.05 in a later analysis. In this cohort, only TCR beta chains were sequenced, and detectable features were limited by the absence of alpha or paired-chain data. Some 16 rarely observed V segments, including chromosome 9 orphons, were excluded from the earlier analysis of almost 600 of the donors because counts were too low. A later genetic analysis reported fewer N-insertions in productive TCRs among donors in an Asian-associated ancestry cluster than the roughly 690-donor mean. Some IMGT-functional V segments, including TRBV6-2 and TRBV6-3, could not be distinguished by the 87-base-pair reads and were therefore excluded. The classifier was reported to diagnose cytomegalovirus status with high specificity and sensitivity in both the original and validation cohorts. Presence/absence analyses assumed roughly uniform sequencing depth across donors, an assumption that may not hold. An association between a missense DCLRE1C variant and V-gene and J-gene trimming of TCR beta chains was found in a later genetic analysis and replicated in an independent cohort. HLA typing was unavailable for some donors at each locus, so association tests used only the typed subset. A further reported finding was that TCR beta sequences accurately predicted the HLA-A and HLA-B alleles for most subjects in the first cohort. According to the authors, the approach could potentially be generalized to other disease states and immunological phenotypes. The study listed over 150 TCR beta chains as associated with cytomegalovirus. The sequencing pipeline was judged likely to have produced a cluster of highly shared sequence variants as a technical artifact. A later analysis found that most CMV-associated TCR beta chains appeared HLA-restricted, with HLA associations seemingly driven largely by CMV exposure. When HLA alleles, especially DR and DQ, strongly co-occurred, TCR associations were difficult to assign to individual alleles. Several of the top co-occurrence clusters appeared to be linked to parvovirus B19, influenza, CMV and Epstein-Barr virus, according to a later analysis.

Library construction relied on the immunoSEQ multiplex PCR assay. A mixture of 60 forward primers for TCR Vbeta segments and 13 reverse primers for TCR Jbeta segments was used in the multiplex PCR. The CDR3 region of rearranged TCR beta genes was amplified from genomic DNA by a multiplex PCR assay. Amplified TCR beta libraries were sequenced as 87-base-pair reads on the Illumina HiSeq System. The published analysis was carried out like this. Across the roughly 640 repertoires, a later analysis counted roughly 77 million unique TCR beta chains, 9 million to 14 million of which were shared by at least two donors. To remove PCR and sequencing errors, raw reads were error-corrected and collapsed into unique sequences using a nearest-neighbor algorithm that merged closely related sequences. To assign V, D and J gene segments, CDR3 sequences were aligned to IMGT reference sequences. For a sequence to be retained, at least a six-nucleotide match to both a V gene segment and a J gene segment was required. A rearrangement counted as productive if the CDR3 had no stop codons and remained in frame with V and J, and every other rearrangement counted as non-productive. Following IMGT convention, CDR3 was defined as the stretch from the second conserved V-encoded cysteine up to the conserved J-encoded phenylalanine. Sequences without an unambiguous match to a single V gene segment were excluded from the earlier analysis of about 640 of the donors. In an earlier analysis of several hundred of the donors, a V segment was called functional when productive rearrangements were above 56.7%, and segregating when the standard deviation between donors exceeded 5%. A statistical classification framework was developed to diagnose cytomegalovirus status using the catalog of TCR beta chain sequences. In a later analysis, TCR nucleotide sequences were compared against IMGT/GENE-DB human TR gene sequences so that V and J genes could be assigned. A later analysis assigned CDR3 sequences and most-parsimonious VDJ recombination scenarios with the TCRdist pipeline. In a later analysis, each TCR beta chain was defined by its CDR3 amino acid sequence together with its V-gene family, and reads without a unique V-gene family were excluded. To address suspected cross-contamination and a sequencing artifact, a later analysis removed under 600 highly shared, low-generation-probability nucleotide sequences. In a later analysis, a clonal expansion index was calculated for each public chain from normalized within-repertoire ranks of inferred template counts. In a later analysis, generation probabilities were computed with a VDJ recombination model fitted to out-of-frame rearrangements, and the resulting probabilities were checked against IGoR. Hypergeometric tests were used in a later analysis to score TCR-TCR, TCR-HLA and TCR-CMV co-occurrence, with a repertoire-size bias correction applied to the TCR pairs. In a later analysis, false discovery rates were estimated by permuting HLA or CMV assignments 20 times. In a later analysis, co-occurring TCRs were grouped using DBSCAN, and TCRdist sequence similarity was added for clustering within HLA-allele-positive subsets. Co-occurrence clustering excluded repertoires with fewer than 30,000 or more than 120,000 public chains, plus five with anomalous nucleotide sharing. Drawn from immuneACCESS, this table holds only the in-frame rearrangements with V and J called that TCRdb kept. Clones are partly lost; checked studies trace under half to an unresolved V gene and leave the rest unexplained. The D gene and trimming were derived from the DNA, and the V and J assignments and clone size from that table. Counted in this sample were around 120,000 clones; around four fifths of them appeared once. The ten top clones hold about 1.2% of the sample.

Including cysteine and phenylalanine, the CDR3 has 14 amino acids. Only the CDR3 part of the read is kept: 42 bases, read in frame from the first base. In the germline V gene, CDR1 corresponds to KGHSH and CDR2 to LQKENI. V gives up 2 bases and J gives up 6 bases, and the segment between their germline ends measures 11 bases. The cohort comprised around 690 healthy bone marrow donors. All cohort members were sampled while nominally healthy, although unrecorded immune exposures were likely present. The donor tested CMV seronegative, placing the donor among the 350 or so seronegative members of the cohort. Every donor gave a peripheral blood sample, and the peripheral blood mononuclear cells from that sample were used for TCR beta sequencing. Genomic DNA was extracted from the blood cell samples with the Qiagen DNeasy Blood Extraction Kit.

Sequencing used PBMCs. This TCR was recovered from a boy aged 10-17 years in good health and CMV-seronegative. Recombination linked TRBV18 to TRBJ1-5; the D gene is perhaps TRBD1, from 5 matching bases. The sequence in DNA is TGTGCCAGCTCACCATCAGGGTGGGGTCAGCCCCAGCATTTT. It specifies CASSPSGWGQPQHF.